These 32 T cell receptor beta chains originate from one sample sequenced in a study of T cells in Graves' hyperthyroidism and ophthalmopathy. RNA transcripts yielded amplified TCR beta CDR3 regions. HTBI primers drove first-round RT-PCR of the TCR CDR3. TCRdb redid the calling of the multiplex PCR reads with MiXCR, one entry per CDR3 protein. The profile covers under 200,000 distinct CDR3 sequences, with over 7.5% appearing a single time and around 21% taken by the ten largest. The sample was blood. The origin of the receptors is a woman aged 18 to 35 with Graves' hyperthyroidism that later progressed to Graves' ophthalmopathy.

The table lists this clonotype with a few counts. The J gene is TRBJ2-7, the V gene TRBV30, with a tentative D call TRBD2 (6 bases). The V and J ends lost 3 bases and 4 bases respectively, with 13 bases between them. In germline, CDR1 is GTSNPN, CDR2 SVGIG (reference sequence). There are 13 residues in the CDR3. The CDR3 sequence is CAWSVGGGYEQYF. In DNA form, the CDR3 reads TGTGCCTGGAGCGTGGGAGGAGGGTACGAGCAGTACTTC. The complete variable domain, with remaining parts taken from reference TRBV30 and TRBJ2-7, reads SQTIHQWPATLVQPVGSPLSLECTVEGTSNPNLYWYRQAAGRGLQLLFYSVGIGQISSEVPQNLSASRPQDRQFILSSKKLLLSDSGFYLCAWSVGGGYEQYFGPGTRLTVT.

This clonotype appeared many times. This chain connects TRBV27 to TRBJ2-7; D is ambiguous. This CDR3 is 16 amino acids long. V was trimmed by 5 bases and J by 2 bases, leaving 19 bases between them. The germline V gene encodes CDR1 MNHEY and CDR2 SMNVEV (reference sequence). Written as DNA, the CDR3 is TGTGCCAGCAGTCCCCAACCCCACACCGCAGCCTACGAGCAGTACTTC. It is translated as CASSPQPHTAAYEQYF.

The V and J genes are TRBV10-3 and TRBJ2-5, with 9 bases lining up with TRBD2. Trimming took 6 bases from V and 3 from J; bases not matched to a gene: 5. Germline V gene sequence: CDR1 ENHRY, CDR2 SYGVKD. The length of the CDR3 is 14 residues. The CDR3 DNA reads as TGTGCCATCAGACCTAGCGGGGCCGAAGAGACCCAGTACTTC. It yields the protein CAIRPSGAEETQYF.

This clonotype was detected ten times or more. V is TRBV29-1 and J is TRBJ2-5, with TRBD1 matching over 11 bases. J was trimmed by 5 bases and V by 7 bases; bases with no gene match: 15. Germline V gene sequence: CDR1 SQVTM, CDR2 ANQGSEA. The CDR3 contains 16 residues. Here the CDR3 reads CSGCVGQGAVCETQYF. CDR3 nucleotides: TGCAGCGGCTGCGTCGGACAGGGGGCGGTCTGTGAGACCCAGTACTTC.

This clonotype was detected many times. The genes are TRBV3-1 and TRBJ2-7; 10 nucleotides match TRBD1. The CDR3 length is 15 residues. With V trimmed by 3 bases and J by 4 bases, 6 bases remained unmatched. Germline CDR1 is LGHDT and CDR2 is YNNKEL (reference sequence). This CDR3 reads CASSHRDRGEYEQYF. The CDR3 bases are TGTGCCAGCAGCCACCGGGACAGGGGAGAGTACGAGCAGTACTTC.

The table lists this clonotype with many counts. The chain links TRBV12-3 or TRBV12-4 to TRBJ2-1; TRBD2 aligns across 8 bases. The CDR3 contains 16 residues. V trimming: 4 bases; J trimming: 8 bases; junction bases outside the gene matches: 13. The CDR3 sequence is CASSSRAGVLGYEQFF. The DNA for the CDR3 is TGTGCCAGCAGTTCTCGAGCGGGAGTCTTAGGCTATGAGCAGTTCTTC.

V gene TRBV6-2 or TRBV6-3 combines with J gene TRBJ1-3; D gene ambiguous. Trimming removed 4 bases at V and 0 bases at J, with 7 bases between. Germline CDR1 is MNHEY and CDR2 is SVGEGT. This CDR3 contains 14 residues. The CDR3 DNA is TGTGCCAGCAGTTTGCCGGCCTCTGGAAACACCATATATTTT. This encodes CASSLPASGNTIYF.

The rearrangement joins TRBV6-9 to TRBJ2-1; the match to TRBD2 covers 9 bases. Germline-derived CDR1 and CDR2 are MNHGY and SVAAGI. Trimming took 3 bases from V and 7 from J; bases not matched to a gene: 7. The CDR3 runs to 15 residues. In DNA form, the CDR3 reads TGTGCCAGCAGTTACATGCGGGGGGGCCTGAATGAGCAGTTCTTC. This sequence encodes CASSYMRGGLNEQFF.

With regard to this clonotype: At one of its ends the junction is not consistent with the germline gene, which may arise from a read error. The chain combines TRBV6-1 with TRBJ1-1, with TRBD1 as a possible D gene (5 bases). CDR1 is MNHNS and CDR2 is SASEGT in the germline V gene. The CDR3 sequence is 22 residues long. The DNA of the CDR3 is TGTGCCAGCCGTGAAGAAAAGTGGTACAGGTCGGCACCTTTCGGGATGAACACTGAAGCTTTCTTT. Protein sequence: CASREEKWYRSAPFGMNTEAFF.

Ten or more counts support this clonotype. This chain connects TRBV20-1 to TRBJ2-1; 8 positions match TRBD2. With 6 bases clipped from V and 4 bases from J, the junction kept 5 bases outside the gene matches. CDR1 and CDR2 from the germline V gene are DFQATT and SNEGSKA (reference sequence). The CDR3 has 13 amino acids. CDR3 bases: TGCAGTGCCCACCGGGGGGGGTACAATGAGCAGTTCTTC. As protein: CSAHRGGYNEQFF.

This clonotype appeared many times. The V call is TRBV6-1, the J call TRBJ1-2, with D possibly TRBD1 on 5 matching bases. This CDR3 spans 13 amino acids. With 6 bases removed from V and 4 bases from J, the gap between germline ends came to 12 bases. Looked up from germline, CDR1 is MNHNS and CDR2 is SASEGT. The CDR3 region is CASSRGGGYGYTF. The CDR3 coding sequence is TGTGCCAGCAGCCGCGGGGGGGGCTATGGCTACACCTTC.

This clonotype has at least ten counts. CDR3 nucleotides: TGTGCCAGCAGCTTAGATTTGGGAGATACGCAGTATTTT. As protein: CASSLDLGDTQYF. The rearrangement joins TRBV11-2 to TRBJ2-3; D gene unclear. The CDR3 consists of 13 residues. CDR1 is SGHAT and CDR2 is FQNNGV in the germline V gene. Trimming shortened V by 0 bases and J by 5 bases, and 6 bases separated the two germline ends.

This clonotype was recorded at least ten times. The J gene is TRBJ2-7, the V gene TRBV5-5; D not certain. V lost 1 base, J lost 2 bases, and 10 bases lay in between. This CDR3 has 14 amino acids. Germline V gene sequence: CDR1 SGHKS, CDR2 YYEKEE (reference sequence). CDR3 in amino acids: CASSLTYGAYEQYF. CDR3 bases: TGTGCCAGCAGCTTGACGTATGGGGCCTACGAGCAGTACTTC.

In its sample, this clonotype was seen a few times. At one end the junction does not follow the germline gene, possibly because of a read error. V usage is TRBV20-1 and J usage is TRBJ2-5; TRBD2 aligns across 7 bases. The CDR3 has 14 residues. Germline CDR1 and CDR2: DFQATT and SNEGSKA (reference sequence). CDR3 bases: TGCAGTGCTAGGCCGGGACTAACTCAAGAAACCCAGTACTTC. Translation gives CSARPGLTQETQYF.

This clonotype appeared many times. V is TRBV29-1 and J is TRBJ2-3, with TRBD1 matching 8 bases. V lost 1 base and J lost 4; bases outside the gene matches: 7. The germline CDR1 and CDR2 sequences are SQVTM and ANQGSEA. The CDR3 totals 15 residues. CDR3 bases: TGCAGCGTTGAAGCCGCGGACAGGGCCCCAGATACGCAGTATTTT. This sequence encodes CSVEAADRAPDTQYF.

This sequence joins TRBV4-2 and TRBJ1-1; 8 positions agree with TRBD1. V dropped 1 base and J dropped 4; count of bases not matched to a gene: 5. This CDR3 contains 15 residues. Germline V gene sequence: CDR1 LGHNA, CDR2 YNFKEQ. The CDR3 DNA is TGTGCCAGCAGCCAAGGTACAGGGGGAATCACTGAAGCTTTCTTT. Encoded protein: CASSQGTGGITEAFF.

There are many counts of this clonotype. The rearrangement links TRBV6-1 to TRBJ2-3, with a weak D call TRBD2 (6 bases). CDR1 is MNHNS, CDR2 SASEGT, per germline. CDR3 length equals 15 residues. V lost 5 bases, J lost 8 bases, and 20 bases lay in between. The CDR3 DNA reads TGTGCCAGCAGTTCGACCGGGAGCCTCTTAGTTACGCAGTATTTT. It is translated as CASSSTGSLLVTQYF.

This clonotype was counted many times. J is TRBJ2-3 and V is TRBV14; D is perhaps TRBD2 (6 bases). The CDR3 is made up of 13 amino acids. The V gene lost 4 bases and the J gene lost 1 base, with 6 bases spanning the gap. From germline, CDR1 is SGHDN and CDR2 FVKESK. CDR3: CASSPGGTDTQYF. The CDR3 DNA reads as TGTGCCAGCAGCCCGGGGGGCACAGATACGCAGTATTTT.

This clonotype was observed many times. The chain recombines TRBV6-1 with TRBJ1-5; 7 nucleotides agree with TRBD1. CDR1 is MNHNS and CDR2 is SASEGT in the germline V gene. V shed 0 bases, J shed 3 bases, and the junction held 2 bases outside the gene matches. The CDR3 length is 15 residues. The CDR3 sequence: CASSEARGLNQPQHF. The CDR3 bases are TGTGCCAGCAGTGAAGCGAGGGGGCTCAATCAGCCCCAGCATTTT.

This clonotype has just a few counts. A single base separates this from a much larger clone, so it may be a read error. This chain links TRBV29-1 with TRBJ2-7; D call uncertain. Germline CDR1 reads SQVTM; CDR2 reads ANQGSEA. This CDR3 region has 11 residues. V lost 1 base and J 7 bases, leaving 8 bases between the germline ends. The CDR3 coding sequence is TGCAGCGTTGAAGCCGGGTCGGAGCAGTACTTC. Protein product: CSVEAGSEQYF.

The rearrangement links TRBV7-9 to TRBJ1-4; D is perhaps TRBD1 (5 bases). Trimming left V 5 bases short and J 8 bases short, with 12 bases between. This CDR3 contains 13 residues. Germline CDR1 and CDR2: SEHNR and FQNEAQ (reference sequence). DNA of the CDR3: TGTGCCAGCAGCGGGGACCCGTTCGAAAAACTGTTTTTT. Its protein is CASSGDPFEKLFF.

The chain has TRBV7-9 and TRBJ2-3, with 10 bases fitting TRBD2. The CDR3 has 17 residues. Germline CDR1 SEHNR, CDR2 FQNEAQ (reference sequence). With 2 bases clipped from V and 0 bases from J, the junction kept 5 bases outside the gene matches. The DNA of the CDR3 is TGTGCCAGCAGCTTACTAGCGGGGGCGATAAGCACAGATACGCAGTATTTT. Its translation: CASSLLAGAISTDTQYF.

In its sample, this clonotype was seen a few times. The CDR3 protein is CASSIGVQQFF. CDR3 nucleotide sequence: TGTGCCAGTAGTATTGGGGTTCAGCAGTTCTTC. The chain links TRBV19 to TRBJ2-1; no reliable D call. Trimming cost V 3 bases and J 11 bases, with 8 bases left between them. The germline V gene encodes CDR1 LNHDA and CDR2 SQIVND (reference sequence). This CDR3 region has 11 residues. The full variable domain, with the rest looked up from reference TRBV19 and TRBJ2-1, is DGGITQSPKYLFRKEGQNVTLSCEQNLNHDAMYWYRQDPGQGLRLIYYSQIVNDFQKGDIAEGYSVSREKKESFPLTVTSAQKNPTAFYLCASSIGVQQFFGPGTRLTVL.

The V call is TRBV9, the J call TRBJ2-1, with 8 bases lining up with TRBD2. The CDR3 sequence is 15 residues long. J was trimmed by 8 bases and V by 0 bases; bases with no gene match: 7. In germline, CDR1 is SGDLS, CDR2 YYNGEE. The CDR3 sequence is CASSVGLREADEQFF. In nucleotides, the CDR3 is TGTGCCAGCAGCGTAGGCCTGCGGGAGGCAGATGAGCAGTTCTTC.

This clonotype was seen ten or more times. This sequence joins TRBV3-1 and TRBJ2-4; possibly TRBD2 for D (7 bases). Trimming cost V 2 bases and J 0 bases, with 20 bases left between them. Germline loops: CDR1 LGHDT, CDR2 YNNKEL (reference sequence). This CDR3 has 19 residues. In DNA, the CDR3 is TGTGCCAGCAGCCAAAAGAGGCCCGGGGGGCTTATAGCCAAAAACATTCAGTACTTC. Translation gives CASSQKRPGGLIAKNIQYF.

This clonotype has at least ten counts. V is TRBV29-1 and J is TRBJ1-2; no clear D gene. V lost 7 bases to trimming and J lost 8 bases, with 17 bases between them. The germline CDR1 and CDR2 sequences are SQVTM and ANQGSEA. The CDR3 consists of 12 residues. CDR3 region: CSAERSFQGYTF. The DNA for the CDR3 is TGCAGCGCCGAAAGATCGTTTCAAGGCTACACCTTC.

This clonotype was seen many times. V and J are TRBV7-2 and TRBJ2-3, with TRBD2 identical over 9 bases. Per germline, CDR1 SGHTA and CDR2 FQGNSA. The CDR3 extends over 15 amino acids. V was pared by 6 bases and J by 0 bases, with 4 bases of the junction left unmatched. The CDR3 nucleotides read TGTGCCAGCAGAGCGACTAGCGGAAGCACAGATACGCAGTATTTT. Encoded protein: CASRATSGSTDTQYF.

This clonotype was seen ten or more times. The chain has TRBV28 and TRBJ2-1, with D uncertain. The CDR3 length is 14 residues. V lost 4 bases and J lost 5, with 12 bases in between. Germline assignment: CDR1 MDHEN and CDR2 SYDVKM. The CDR3 bases are TGTGCCAGCAGTTCCCCTAGAGGTGACAATGAGCAGTTCTTC. Translated: CASSSPRGDNEQFF. Full variable domain (rest looked up from reference TRBV28 and TRBJ2-1): DVKVTQSSRYLVKRTGEKVFLECVQDMDHENMFWYRQDPGLGLRLIYFSYDVKMKEKGDIPEGYSVSREKKERFSLILESASTNQTSMYLCASSSPRGDNEQFFGPGTRLTVL.

This clonotype has at least ten counts. The V call is TRBV20-1, the J call TRBJ1-1, with D perhaps TRBD1 (5 bases). This CDR3 has 13 residues. Germline V gives CDR1 DFQATT, CDR2 SNEGSKA (reference sequence). The V gene lost 0 bases and the J gene lost 11 bases, with 16 bases spanning the gap. CDR3 nucleotides: TGCAGTGCTAGAGATAGTTCGGCTCGGGGGGCTTTCTTT. Its protein is CSARDSSARGAFF.

The chain joins TRBV20-1 to TRBJ1-1; D call uncertain. CDR1 and CDR2 (germline): DFQATT, SNEGSKA (reference sequence). This CDR3 contains 12 residues. The V gene lost 4 bases and the J gene lost 1 base, with 7 bases spanning the gap. The CDR3 coding sequence is TGCAGTGCTAATAAGGGGAACACTGAAGCTTTCTTT. Its protein is CSANKGNTEAFF.

This clonotype was recorded at least ten times. This sequence joins TRBV30 and TRBJ1-5; no clear D gene. CDR3 size: 16 residues. Germline CDR1 is GTSNPN and CDR2 is SVGIG (reference sequence). The V gene lost 5 bases and the J gene lost 2 bases, with 19 bases spanning the gap. As DNA, the CDR3 is TGTGCCTGGGCGCCCCACGAAGGCGGACGCAATCAGCCCCAGCATTTT. Protein product: CAWAPHEGGRNQPQHF.

The V call is TRBV11-2, the J call TRBJ1-1; D is possibly TRBD1 (6 bases). In germline, CDR1 is SGHAT, CDR2 FQNNGV. There are 14 residues in the CDR3. Trimming pared 5 bases from V and 3 bases from J, leaving 13 bases between. CDR3 sequence reads: CASSARTGYTEAFF. The CDR3 nucleotides are TGTGCCAGCAGCGCGAGAACAGGGTACACTGAAGCTTTCTTT. Using reference TRBV11-2 and TRBJ1-1 for the parts outside the CDR3, the full variable domain is EAGVAQSPRYKIIEKRQSVAFWCNPISGHATLYWYQQILGQGPKLLIQFQNNGVVDDSQLPKDRFSAERLKGVDSTLKIQPAKLEDSAVYLCASSARTGYTEAFFGQGTRLTVV.